This T cell receptor (beta chain) comes out of a study of PD-L1 blockade in urothelial cancer. Study-level background: Patients' prior chemotherapy regimens numbered 0 to 3. A median of roughly 150,000 T cells was found in the blood samples. Analyses used blood from 3 weeks (second dose) and 6 weeks after treatment start.

This sample's time point: pretreatment peripheral blood. Sequencing was performed with immunoSEQ multiplex PCR; in TCRdb, only in-frame clones are kept and a portion is missing. The table shows about 56,000 clones, with around 86% occurring only once. The source was PBMCs, collected around atezolizumab (anti-PD-L1) treatment. The clonotype comes from a man between 70 and 80 years old with urothelial cancer.

The CDR3 bases are TGTGCCAGCAGTGAAACGGCAGGGGGCTACACTGAAGCTTTCTTT. Protein product: CASSETAGGYTEAFF. The chain uses TRBV6-1 and TRBJ1-1; 8 bases are a match to TRBD1. The CDR3 contains 15 residues. V dropped 2 bases and J dropped 3; count of bases not matched to a gene: 5. Germline V lookup: CDR1 MNHNS, CDR2 SASEGT.